Presented here are 9 T cell receptor beta chains from one specimen sequenced in a study of cytomegalovirus exposure and HLA in healthy donors. The PCR contained 60 Vbeta and 13 Jbeta primers. Sequencing used immunoSEQ multiplex PCR; TCRdb keeps in-frame clones, though not all of them. Of approximately 240,000 clones listed, approximately 84% were seen once; the top ten hold 0.5% to 0.7%. The source material was PBMCs. Receptors originate from a woman aged 40 to 55 in good health and CMV-seronegative.

This clone came up a few times. V and J are TRBV7-9 and TRBJ1-2; D is unresolved. The germline V gene encodes CDR1 SEHNR and CDR2 FQNEAQ (reference sequence). This CDR3 has 16 amino acids. Trimming cost V 2 bases and J 7 bases, with 20 bases left between them. The CDR3 region is CASSLSSGPLGVGYTF. The CDR3 nucleotides read TGTGCCAGCAGCTTATCCTCCGGGCCCTTGGGAGTTGGCTACACCTTC.

The chain combines TRBV7-2 with TRBJ2-7; D perhaps matches TRBD2 (6 bases). Trimming removed 6 bases from V and 5 bases from J, with 20 bases in between. From germline, CDR1 is SGHTA and CDR2 FQGNSA. The CDR3 covers 15 residues. CDR3 DNA: TGTGCCAGCAGACTAACAGGAGGGCAGCGCAACGAGCAGTACTTC. Translation gives CASRLTGGQRNEQYF.

J is TRBJ1-5 and V is TRBV19; 8 bases line up with TRBD1. The junction had 8 bases not matched to a gene; V was cut back by 11 bases and J by 5 bases. Germline CDR1 and CDR2: LNHDA and SQIVND (reference sequence). The CDR3 has 13 residues. CDR3 sequence reads: CAAKGQGDQPQHF. The DNA of the CDR3 is TGTGCCGCTAAAGGACAGGGCGATCAGCCCCAGCATTTT. Supplemented by reference TRBV19 and TRBJ1-5, the full variable domain reads DGGITQSPKYLFRKEGQNVTLSCEQNLNHDAMYWYRQDPGQGLRLIYYSQIVNDFQKGDIAEGYSVSREKKESFPLTVTSAQKNPTAFYLCAAKGQGDQPQHFGDGTRLSIL.

This clone was detected a few times. The chain is built from TRBV5-4 and TRBJ1-6; the match to TRBD1 covers 8 bases. Losses at the gene ends were 5 bases for V and 10 bases for J; bases not matched to a gene: 8. This CDR3 spans 14 amino acids. CDR1 and CDR2 (germline): SGHNT, YYREEE (reference sequence). The CDR3 sequence is CASSQGAERSPLHF. The CDR3 nucleotides read TGTGCCAGCAGTCAGGGGGCGGAAAGGTCACCCCTCCACTTT.

The J gene is TRBJ1-5, the V gene TRBV7-8; possibly TRBD1 for D (6 bases). Germline V gene sequence: CDR1 SGHVS, CDR2 FQNEAQ. Trimming shortened V by 4 bases and J by 6 bases, and 10 bases separated the two germline ends. There are 13 residues in the CDR3. The CDR3 protein is CASSYRVGQPQHF. CDR3 in DNA: TGTGCCAGCAGCTACAGGGTGGGTCAGCCCCAGCATTTT. The variable domain in full, completed from reference TRBV7-8 and TRBJ1-5, reads GAGVSQSPRYKVAKRGQDVALRCDPISGHVSLFWYQQALGQGPEFLTYFQNEAQLDKSGLPSDRFFAERPEGSVSTLKIQRTQQEDSAVYLCASSYRVGQPQHFGDGTRLSIL.

CDR3 residues: CASSLFDRLSSGNTIYF. The CDR3 DNA sequence: TGTGCCAGCAGTTTATTTGACAGACTGAGCTCTGGAAACACCATATATTTT. The rearrangement links TRBV28 to TRBJ1-3, with TRBD1 as a possible D gene (5 bases). The CDR3 extends over 17 amino acids. V was cut by 1 base and J by 0 bases, with 13 bases left in between. The V gene's germline CDR1 is MDHEN and CDR2 SYDVKM.

CDR3 nucleotides: TGTGCCAGCAGCTTACTAGCGGGGGTACCGAATGAGCAGTTCTTC. It is translated as CASSLLAGVPNEQFF. The J gene is TRBJ2-1, the V gene TRBV11-2; 10 bases map to TRBD2. The CDR3 extends over 15 amino acids. Per the germline V gene, CDR1 is SGHAT and CDR2 is FQNNGV. V trimming: 2 bases; J trimming: 7 bases; junction bases outside the gene matches: 5.

This clone appeared once. The chain recombines TRBV27 with TRBJ1-1; 7 bases are a match to TRBD1. The CDR3 has 16 amino acids. Germline CDR1 MNHEY, CDR2 SMNVEV (reference sequence). Trimming took 3 bases from V and 7 from J; bases not matched to a gene: 14. The CDR3 nucleotides are TGTGCCAGCAGTTTGGGACAGCCCTTTAAGGCGGTTGAAGCTTTCTTT. Residues: CASSLGQPFKAVEAFF.

The chain is built from TRBV5-5 and TRBJ2-5, with D maybe TRBD1 (5 bases). This CDR3 has 14 residues. V shed 6 bases and J shed 0 bases, with 12 bases lying between them. Germline V gene data show CDR1 as SGHKS and CDR2 as YYEKEE (reference sequence). The CDR3 sequence: CASTPTDHQETQYF. CDR3 sequence (DNA): TGTGCCAGCACCCCGACAGACCACCAAGAGACCCAGTACTTC.